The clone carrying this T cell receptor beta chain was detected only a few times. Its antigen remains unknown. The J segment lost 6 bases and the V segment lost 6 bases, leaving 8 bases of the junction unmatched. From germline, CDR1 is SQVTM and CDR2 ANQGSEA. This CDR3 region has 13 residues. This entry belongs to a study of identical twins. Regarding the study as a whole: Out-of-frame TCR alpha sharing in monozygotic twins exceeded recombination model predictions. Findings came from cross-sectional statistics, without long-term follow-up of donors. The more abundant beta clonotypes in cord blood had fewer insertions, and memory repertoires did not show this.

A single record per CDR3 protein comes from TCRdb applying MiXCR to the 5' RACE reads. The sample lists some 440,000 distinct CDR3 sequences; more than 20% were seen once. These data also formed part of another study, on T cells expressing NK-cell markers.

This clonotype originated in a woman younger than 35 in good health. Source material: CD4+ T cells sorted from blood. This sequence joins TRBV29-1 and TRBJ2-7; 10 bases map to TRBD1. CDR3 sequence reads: CSVGDRGTSEQYF. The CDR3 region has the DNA TGCAGCGTAGGGGACAGGGGAACATCCGAGCAGTACTTC.